Listed here are 27 T cell receptor beta chains from one sample, sequenced in a study of CD8+ T cells in alopecia areata. The treatment was: oral pan-JAK inhibitor, 5-10 mg twice daily. Isolated RNA was reverse transcribed into cDNA used as the sequencing template. The repertoire was sequenced with immunoSEQ multiplex PCR; TCRdb's copy has only in-frame clones and lacks some. The profile shows 150,000 or so clones, roughly 65% of them singletons. Sequences were derived from CD4+ T cells sorted from blood, sampled at week 4, from a patient treated with tofacitinib. These receptors were collected from a human donor with alopecia areata.

V and J are TRBV29-1 and TRBJ1-2, with D unclear. Germline V gene lookup returns CDR1 SQVTM and CDR2 ANQGSEA. There are 12 residues in the CDR3. Trimming took off 4 bases at V and 5 bases at J, with 11 bases between the two ends. The CDR3 region has the DNA TGCAGCGTTGTTGAGACAAATTATGGCTACACCTTC. Translating gives CSVVETNYGYTF. Using reference TRBV29-1 and TRBJ1-2 for the parts outside the CDR3, the full variable domain is SAVISQKPSRDICQRGTSLTIQCQVDSQVTMMFWYRQQPGQSLTLIATANQGSEATYESGFVIDKFPISRPNLTFSTLTVSNMSPEDSSIYLCSVVETNYGYTFGSGTRLTVV.

V gene TRBV19 combines with J gene TRBJ2-3; possible D gene TRBD1, 5 bases. CDR1 is LNHDA and CDR2 is SQIVND in the germline V gene (reference sequence). The CDR3 runs 13 residues. The V and J ends lost 4 bases and 3 bases respectively, with 8 bases between them. Here the CDR3 DNA reads TGTGCCAGTAGTAACAGGCGTACAGATACGCAGTATTTT. It codes for CASSNRRTDTQYF.

The gene calls are TRBV7-8 and TRBJ2-5; D unresolved. With 5 bases removed from V and 5 bases from J, the gap between germline ends came to 12 bases. CDR3 length equals 13 residues. The V gene's germline CDR1 is SGHVS and CDR2 FQNEAQ. This CDR3 is CASSPRPAETQYF. The CDR3 nucleotides are TGTGCCAGCAGCCCACGTCCGGCGGAGACCCAGTACTTC.

This clone was observed a few times. The CDR3 sequence is CASTKDRNTEAFF. CDR3 in DNA: TGTGCCAGCACTAAGGACAGGAACACTGAAGCTTTCTTT. The V call is TRBV2, the J call TRBJ1-1; a possible D gene is TRBD1 (6 bases). This CDR3 comprises 13 residues. Per the germline V gene, CDR1 is SNHLY and CDR2 is FYNNEI. V was cut by 7 bases and J by 1 base, with 10 bases left in between.

This chain uses TRBV6-5 with TRBJ2-5; TRBD2 aligns across 10 bases. The germline V gene encodes CDR1 MNHEY and CDR2 SVGAGI. V lost 7 bases to trimming and J lost 5 bases; unmatched junction nucleotides: 10. CDR3 size: 15 residues. The CDR3 nucleotides read TGTGCCAGCACCCCTAGCGGGGGCCGGGCGGAGACCCAGTACTTC. Residues: CASTPSGGRAETQYF.

This clone was detected only a few times. V gene TRBV2 combines with J gene TRBJ1-2; D uncertain. CDR3 length equals 14 residues. Trimming pared 6 bases from V and 2 bases from J, leaving 13 bases between. Germline CDR1 reads SNHLY; CDR2 reads FYNNEI. CDR3 loop: CASSPLAENYGYTF. The DNA of the CDR3 is TGTGCCAGCAGCCCACTAGCGGAGAACTATGGCTACACCTTC.

The chain couples TRBV18 to TRBJ1-2; D uncertain. Trimming shortened V by 2 bases and J by 2 bases, and 9 bases separated the two germline ends. The CDR3 has 14 residues. Germline V gene sequence: CDR1 KGHSH, CDR2 LQKENI. For the CDR3, the DNA is TGTGCCAGCTCACCAGCAGGAGGGAACTATGGCTACACCTTC. The encoded protein is CASSPAGGNYGYTF.

The rearrangement uses TRBV30 and TRBJ2-4; maybe TRBD1 (5 bases). This CDR3 contains 14 residues. Germline values: CDR1 GTSNPN, CDR2 SVGIG (reference sequence). Trimming shortened V by 1 base and J by 0 bases, and 7 bases separated the two germline ends. The CDR3 DNA reads TGTGCCTGGAGTGAGGGGTTAGCCAAAAACATTCAGTACTTC. Residues: CAWSEGLAKNIQYF.

The rearrangement uses TRBV27 and TRBJ1-5; the match to TRBD1 covers 7 bases. The CDR3 extends over 15 amino acids. The V gene end was trimmed by 5 bases and the J gene end by 0 bases; junction bases not matched to a gene: 4. Per the germline V gene, CDR1 is MNHEY and CDR2 is SMNVEV (reference sequence). CDR3: CASSATGLSNQPQHF. CDR3 DNA: TGTGCCAGCAGTGCGACAGGGCTTAGCAATCAGCCCCAGCATTTT.

This clone has a handful of counts. The chain uses TRBV5-1 and TRBJ2-1; D possibly matches TRBD1 or TRBD2 (5 bases each). Germline CDR1 and CDR2: SGHRS and YFSETQ. The length of the CDR3 is 14 residues. Trimming removed 4 bases at V and 6 bases at J, with 14 bases between. CDR3 in DNA: TGCGCCAGCAGCATAACCGGGGCTAGCAATGAGCAGTTCTTC. Its protein is CASSITGASNEQFF.

The chain carries TRBV29-1 and TRBJ1-1; a possible D gene is TRBD1 (6 bases). Germline lookup yields CDR1 SQVTM and CDR2 ANQGSEA. The CDR3 extends over 15 amino acids. With 5 bases removed from V and 7 bases from J, the gap between germline ends came to 23 bases. This chain's CDR3 is CSVPHHTGPGGEAFF. CDR3 DNA: TGCAGCGTTCCCCATCATACAGGGCCTGGCGGTGAAGCTTTCTTT.

The chain recombines TRBV7-2 with TRBJ1-2; TRBD1 agrees at 8 bases. Germline CDR1 SGHTA, CDR2 FQGNSA. V shed 5 bases and J 2 bases; nucleotides not matched to a gene: 4. The CDR3 loop spans 14 amino acids. The CDR3 bases are TGTGCCAGCAGCCCTTGGACAGGGAACTATGGCTACACCTTC. Residues: CASSPWTGNYGYTF.

The table lists this clone with a few counts. The chain has TRBV12-5 and TRBJ2-1, with D uncertain. From germline, CDR1 is LGHNT and CDR2 FRNRAP. Trimming stripped 4 bases from V and 10 bases from J, with 11 bases between. The CDR3 spans 12 residues. CDR3 in amino acids: CASGSTLGEQFF. In nucleotides, the CDR3 is TGTGCTAGTGGTTCGACCTTGGGAGAGCAGTTCTTC. The full variable domain, completed using reference TRBV12-5 and TRBJ2-1, is DARVTQTPRHKVTEMGQEVTMRCQPILGHNTVFWYRQTMMQGLELLAYFRNRAPLDDSGMPKDRFSAEMPDATLATLKIQPSEPRDSAVYFCASGSTLGEQFFGPGTRLTVL.

The chain combines TRBV7-2 with TRBJ2-1, with 9 bases identical to TRBD2. Germline V gene sequence: CDR1 SGHTA, CDR2 FQGNSA. The CDR3 is 15 amino acids. After removal of 3 bases from V and 2 bases from J, the junction contained 2 bases not matched to a gene. CDR3 coding DNA: TGTGCCAGCAGCTTGGGCGGGGGGGCCTACAATGAGCAGTTCTTC. It encodes CASSLGGGAYNEQFF. Full variable domain (missing parts from reference TRBV7-2 and TRBJ2-1): GAGVSQSPSNKVTEKGKDVELRCDPISGHTALYWYRQSLGQGLEFLIYFQGNSAPDKSGLPSDRFSAERTGGSVSTLTIQRTQQEDSAVYLCASSLGGGAYNEQFFGPGTRLTVL.

The chain uses TRBV9 and TRBJ2-1, with 7 nucleotides matching TRBD2. This CDR3 is 16 amino acids long. Trimming cost V 0 bases and J 3 bases; bases outside gene matches: 6. The germline V gene has CDR1 SGDLS and CDR2 YYNGEE. CDR3 protein: CASSVVPAGSYNEQFF. The CDR3, as DNA: TGTGCCAGCAGCGTAGTTCCAGCGGGGAGCTACAATGAGCAGTTCTTC.

This rearrangement joins TRBV9 to TRBJ2-5; TRBD2 matches 9 bases. CDR1 and CDR2 from the germline V gene are SGDLS and YYNGEE. V lost 1 base, J lost 2 bases, and 9 bases stayed unmatched. This CDR3 spans 17 amino acids. CDR3 sequence (DNA): TGTGCCAGCAGCGTAAAATTGAAGCGGGGGGCTCAAGAGACCCAGTACTTC. Translation: CASSVKLKRGAQETQYF.

The chain has TRBV6-6 and TRBJ2-5, with 11 bases that match TRBD2. The CDR3 sequence is 14 residues long. From germline, CDR1 is MNHNY and CDR2 SVGAGI (reference sequence). Trimming cost V 5 bases and J 5 bases; bases outside gene matches: 4. CDR3 amino acids: CASSRTSGPETQYF. In DNA, the CDR3 is TGTGCCAGCAGTCGGACTAGCGGGCCCGAGACCCAGTACTTC.

This clone has a handful of counts. The genes are TRBV28 and TRBJ1-6, with TRBD1 matching 10 bases. CDR1 and CDR2 from the germline V gene are MDHEN and SYDVKM. The CDR3 loop spans 15 amino acids. The V and J ends lost 5 bases and 7 bases, in that order; junction bases with no gene match: 5. The CDR3 is CASSPPGQGNSPLHF. The CDR3 DNA reads TGTGCCAGCAGTCCACCGGGACAGGGGAATTCACCCCTCCACTTT.

The rearrangement uses TRBV18 and TRBJ2-5; a possible D gene is TRBD2 (6 bases). Per germline, CDR1 KGHSH and CDR2 LQKENI. This CDR3 comprises 14 residues. V lost 1 base and J lost 7, with 13 bases in between. In nucleotides, the CDR3 is TGTGCCAGCTCACCACTAGCGGAGATGGGGACCCAGTACTTC. The encoded protein is CASSPLAEMGTQYF.

V usage is TRBV4-1 and J usage is TRBJ2-6; TRBD1 aligns across 8 bases. The CDR3 totals 19 residues. V was pared by 3 bases and J by 0 bases, with 10 bases of the junction left unmatched. Germline-derived CDR1 and CDR2 are MGHRA and YSYEKL. In DNA, the CDR3 is TGCGCCAGCAGCCACCCCCGTGGACAGGGCCCCTCTGGGGCCAACGTCCTGACTTTC. Protein sequence: CASSHPRGQGPSGANVLTF.

V gene TRBV30 combines with J gene TRBJ1-3, with 11 bases identical to TRBD1. The CDR3 covers 15 residues. J lost 4 bases, V lost 3 bases, and 5 bases had no gene match. In germline, CDR1 is GTSNPN, CDR2 SVGIG (reference sequence). The CDR3 sequence: CAWSRTGGKGNTIYF. CDR3 coding DNA: TGTGCCTGGAGCCGGACAGGGGGCAAGGGAAACACCATATATTTT.

The V call is TRBV10-3, the J call TRBJ2-5; 12 nucleotides align to TRBD2. Germline CDR1 ENHRY, CDR2 SYGVKD. The V and J ends lost 6 bases and 2 bases, in that order; junction bases with no gene match: 4. The CDR3 loop spans 15 amino acids. Here the CDR3 reads CAISTSGGNQETQYF. DNA of the CDR3: TGTGCCATCAGCACTAGCGGGGGGAATCAAGAGACCCAGTACTTC.

CDR3 DNA sequence: TGCGCCAGCAGCTTGGGAGGTTTAGCGGGGGGACCAGATACGCAGTATTTT. Translated: CASSLGGLAGGPDTQYF. The chain combines TRBV5-1 with TRBJ2-3; 10 bases fit TRBD2. CDR1 is SGHRS and CDR2 is YFSETQ in the germline V gene. The CDR3 length is 17 residues. V trimming: 0 bases; J trimming: 4 bases; junction bases outside the gene matches: 8. Based on the CDR3 plus reference TRBV5-1 and TRBJ2-3, the full variable domain is KAGVTQTPRYLIKTRGQQVTLSCSPISGHRSVSWYQQTPGQGLQFLFEYFSETQRNKGNFPGRFSGRQFSNSRSEMNVSTLELGDSALYLCASSLGGLAGGPDTQYFGPGTRLTVL.

The rearrangement joins TRBV5-1 to TRBJ2-1, with a weak D call TRBD1 (6 bases). V lost 0 bases and J 8 bases, leaving 9 bases between the germline ends. In germline, CDR1 is SGHRS, CDR2 YFSETQ. This CDR3 region has 13 residues. The CDR3 region has the DNA TGCGCCAGCAGCTTGGGGGGGCGCGATGAGCAGTTCTTC. This gives the protein CASSLGGRDEQFF.

This chain connects TRBV29-1 to TRBJ1-5; TRBD1 matches 7 bases. V lost 7 bases and J lost 9; bases outside the gene matches: 6. The CDR3 length is 11 residues. Germline CDR1 SQVTM, CDR2 ANQGSEA. The DNA of the CDR3 is TGCAGCGCCGGGACAGAGGGGCCCCAGCATTTT. This encodes CSAGTEGPQHF.

The chain employs TRBV30 and TRBJ2-7; perhaps D is TRBD1 or TRBD2 (6 bases each). Trimming shortened V by 8 bases and J by 6 bases, and 11 bases separated the two germline ends. The germline V gene has CDR1 GTSNPN and CDR2 SVGIG (reference sequence). The CDR3 length is 10 residues. CDR3 sequence: CAVGGGEQYF. CDR3 bases: TGTGCCGTAGGGGGAGGCGAGCAGTACTTC.

The J gene is TRBJ1-3, the V gene TRBV4-2; 11 bases match TRBD1. This CDR3 comprises 16 residues. CDR1 is LGHNA, CDR2 YNFKEQ, per germline. V lost 0 bases and J lost 2; bases outside the gene matches: 0. As DNA, the CDR3 is TGTGCCAGCAGCCAAGAGGGACAGGGGGCTGGAAACACCATATATTTT. It is translated as CASSQEGQGAGNTIYF.